The clone carrying this T cell receptor (beta chain) was counted a few times. Antigen unknown. The sample carries other DNA sequences with the same CDR3. V trimming: 0 bases; J trimming: 3 bases; junction bases outside the gene matches: 0. The CDR3 length is 15 residues. Germline assignment: CDR1 SGDLS and CDR2 YYNGEE. The source of the sample is a study of T cell responses to AZD1222 COVID-19 vaccine. Findings and limits, study-wide: Among the donors, most were white British and more were female, and clonal diversity was possibly underestimated.

Sequencing used immunoSEQ multiplex PCR; TCRdb keeps in-frame clones, though not all of them. Among around 92,000 clones listed, about nine tenths were seen once. The material was peripheral blood, obtained on day 0 of AZD1222 vaccination. This receptor was taken from an adult in good health. This chain joins TRBV9 and TRBJ2-2; 9 bases match TRBD1. The CDR3 region is CASSVGTGDTGELFF. CDR3 in DNA: TGTGCCAGCAGCGTAGGGACAGGGGACACCGGGGAGCTGTTTTTT.